The text below deals with one T cell receptor (beta chain). Its target is unknown. In every patient, relapse followed autologous stem cell transplantation, while exposure to brentuximab vedotin differed. The record originates from a study of PD-1 blockade in classical Hodgkin lymphoma. Regarding the study as a whole: No one has yet defined what causes the repertoire differences, which may be disease activity or prior therapy. Complete responders' baseline diversity resembled that of newly diagnosed patients. Relapsed/refractory patients reportedly had lower baseline diversity than newly diagnosed patients.

Sequenced by immunoSEQ multiplex PCR; TCRdb stores in-frame clones only, minus some. Found here are more than 50,000 clones, around 91% of them singletons; the top ten hold about 15%. Deletions cut 8 bases from V and 3 bases from J, with 10 bases between. This CDR3 is built from 12 residues. CDR1 is MNHNY and CDR2 is SVGAGI in the germline V gene (reference sequence). The TCR comes from a human donor with classical Hodgkin lymphoma. Sample: peripheral blood mononuclear cells (PBMCs), taken at baseline. The chain has TRBV6-6 and TRBJ1-2; D possibly corresponds to TRBD1 (5 bases). The CDR3 sequence: CASLGGHYGYTF. DNA for the CDR3: TGTGCCAGCCTGGGGGGACACTATGGCTACACCTTC.